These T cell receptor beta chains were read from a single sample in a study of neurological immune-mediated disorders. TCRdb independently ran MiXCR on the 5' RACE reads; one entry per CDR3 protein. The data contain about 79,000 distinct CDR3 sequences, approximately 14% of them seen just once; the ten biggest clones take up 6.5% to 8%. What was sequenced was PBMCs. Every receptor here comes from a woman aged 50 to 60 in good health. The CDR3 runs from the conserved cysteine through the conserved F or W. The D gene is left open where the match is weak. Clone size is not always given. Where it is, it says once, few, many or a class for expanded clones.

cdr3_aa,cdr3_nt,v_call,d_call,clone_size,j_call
CASSLVGPGEVPQHF,TGTGCCAGCAGCTTAGTAGGTCCGGGTGAGGTTCCCCAGCATTTT,TRBV7-2,NA,many,TRBJ1-5
CASSLALHSNQPQHF,TGTGCCAGCAGCTTGGCGTTACACAGCAATCAGCCCCAGCATTTT,TRBV5-5,NA,few,TRBJ1-5
CASSGPGRDQPQHF,TGTGCCAGCAGCGGGCCGGGGAGGGATCAGCCCCAGCATTTT,TRBV9,NA,many,TRBJ1-5
CASSTGTLIGETQYF,TGTGCCAGCAGCACCGGGACGCTCATTGGGGAGACCCAGTACTTC,TRBV3-1,NA,many,TRBJ2-5
CASGQAAYGYTF,TGTGCCAGCGGGCAGGCCGCGTATGGCTACACCTTC,TRBV6-1,NA,many,TRBJ1-2
CAISVGQGGETQYF,TGTGCCATCAGTGTGGGACAGGGTGGAGAGACCCAGTACTTC,TRBV10-3,TRBD1,many,TRBJ2-5
CSASTVHSNQPQHF,TGCAGTGCTTCGACAGTCCATAGCAATCAGCCCCAGCATTTT,TRBV20-1,NA,many,TRBJ1-5
CASSFTGSDTEAFF,TGCGCCAGCAGCTTCACGGGGTCGGACACTGAAGCTTTCTTT,TRBV5-1,NA,many,TRBJ1-1
CATSDSGTGDTEAFF,TGTGCCACCAGTGATTCCGGGACAGGGGACACTGAAGCTTTCTTT,TRBV24-1,TRBD1,many,TRBJ1-1
CASSPHSGSPLHF,TGTGCCAGCAGCCCCCATAGTGGGTCACCCCTCCACTTT,TRBV7-9,NA,many,TRBJ1-6
CASSSYLGGAYNEQFF,TGTGCCAGCAGTTCCTACCTAGGGGGGGCCTACAATGAGCAGTTCTTC,TRBV27,NA,many,TRBJ2-1
CAISSGTGHTEAFF,TGTGCCATCAGTTCCGGGACAGGGCACACTGAAGCTTTCTTT,TRBV10-3,TRBD1,NA,TRBJ1-1
CAIRDGVGQYEQYF,TGTGCCATCAGGGACGGGGTAGGGCAGTACGAGCAGTACTTC,TRBV10-3,NA,many,TRBJ2-7
CASSRSGYEQYF,TGTGCCAGCAGCCGGAGCGGGTACGAGCAGTACTTC,TRBV11-2,NA,many,TRBJ2-7
CASSFGGGAYNEQFF,TGCGCCAGCAGCTTCGGCGGGGGGGCGTACAATGAGCAGTTCTTC,TRBV5-1,TRBD2,many,TRBJ2-1
CSVASWGTNTEAFF,TGCAGCGTCGCATCCTGGGGGACAAACACTGAAGCTTTCTTT,TRBV29-1,NA,many,TRBJ1-1
CASSLQGSGELFF,TGTGCCAGCAGTTTACAGGGGAGCGGGGAGCTGTTTTTT,TRBV27,NA,many,TRBJ2-2
CASTRSGLAGGQVTGELFF,TGTGCCAGCACTAGATCGGGACTAGCGGGGGGGCAGGTCACCGGGGAGCTGTTTTTT,TRBV6-5,TRBD2,NA,TRBJ2-2
CASSRLEGTQYF,TGTGCCAGCAGCCGACTAGAAGGGACCCAGTACTTC,TRBV9,NA,few,TRBJ2-5
CASNLAGGRWDEQYF,TGTGCCAGCAACCTTGCGGGGGGGCGTTGGGACGAGCAGTACTTC,TRBV5-6,TRBD2,many,TRBJ2-7
CASSELNYGYTF,TGTGCCAGCAGTGAGCTTAACTATGGCTACACCTTC,TRBV2,NA,many,TRBJ1-2
CASSFGPVRRTTSEAFF,TGTGCCAGCAGTTTTGGTCCGGTGAGACGAACTACTTCTGAAGCTTTCTTT,TRBV12-3/TRBV12-4,NA,many,TRBJ1-1
CASSEGDRRYDGYTF,TGTGCCAGCAGTGAGGGAGACAGGAGATACGATGGCTACACCTTC,TRBV2,NA,few,TRBJ1-2
CSAPSGSSDYEQYF,TGCAGTGCTCCTAGCGGGAGCTCCGACTACGAGCAGTACTTC,TRBV20-1,TRBD2,many,TRBJ2-7
CAINREGGARNTEAFF,TGTGCCATCAATCGTGAGGGGGGCGCGAGGAACACTGAAGCTTTCTTT,TRBV10-3,NA,NA,TRBJ1-1
CASRGTLFTADTQYF,TGTGCCAGCCGTGGGACCCTTTTTACAGCAGATACGCAGTATTTT,TRBV28,NA,many,TRBJ2-3
CSVDRGEQFF,TGCAGCGTTGACCGGGGTGAGCAGTTCTTC,TRBV29-1,NA,NA,TRBJ2-1
CASSQDKLGGRGGEQFF,TGTGCCAGCAGCCAAGATAAGCTCGGCGGGAGGGGGGGTGAGCAGTTCTTC,TRBV3-1,TRBD2,many,TRBJ2-1
CSSSLVVVGRQTEAFF,TGTTCCAGCAGCTTAGTAGTTGTGGGGCGGCAAACTGAAGCTTTCTTT,TRBV7-9,NA,NA,TRBJ1-1
CAWNRNYGYTF,TGTGCCTGGAACCGCAACTATGGCTACACCTTC,TRBV30,NA,NA,TRBJ1-2
CASSSSGGDTDTQYF,TGTGCCAGCAGCTCTAGCGGGGGAGACACAGATACGCAGTATTTT,TRBV7-6,TRBD2,NA,TRBJ2-3
CASSFSGTKGEKLFF,TGCGCCAGCAGCTTTTCCGGGACCAAAGGTGAAAAACTGTTTTTT,TRBV5-1,NA,many,TRBJ1-4
CASSLAGRNGELFF,TGTGCCAGCAGTCTGGCAGGGAGAAACGGGGAGCTGTTTTTT,TRBV2,NA,few,TRBJ2-2
CASSLLLGTDTQYF,TGTGCCAGCAGCTTACTCCTAGGGACAGATACGCAGTATTTT,TRBV7-9,NA,many,TRBJ2-3
CASSLLRTGELFF,TGTGCCAGCAGCTTACTGAGGACCGGGGAGCTGTTTTTT,TRBV7-2,NA,many,TRBJ2-2
CASSFGRRLNTIYF,TGTGCCAGCAGTTTCGGCAGGCGCTTAAACACCATATATTTT,TRBV12-3/TRBV12-4,NA,many,TRBJ1-3
CSARDVVGQFF,TGCAGTGCTAGAGACGTAGTGGGGCAGTTCTTC,TRBV20-1,NA,many,TRBJ2-1
CASSPPGLGFYEQFF,TGTGCCAGCAGCCCCCCAGGGTTGGGTTTCTATGAGCAGTTCTTC,TRBV6-5,NA,many,TRBJ2-1
CSASKSAGGNEQYF,TGCAGTGCCAGTAAATCAGCGGGGGGGAACGAGCAGTACTTC,TRBV20-1,TRBD2,NA,TRBJ2-7
CASSLAGSRTGGPPYEQYF,TGCGCCAGCAGCTTGGCCGGAAGTCGAACGGGAGGACCCCCCTACGAGCAGTACTTC,TRBV5-1,TRBD2,few,TRBJ2-7
CASNPGWQGNTEAFF,TGTGCCAGCAACCCAGGGTGGCAGGGGAACACTGAAGCTTTCTTT,TRBV7-2,NA,many,TRBJ1-1
CASSSMGFGGEQYF,TGTGCCAGCAGTTCCATGGGGTTCGGTGGGGAGCAGTACTTC,TRBV6-6,NA,NA,TRBJ2-7
CASSLGTVDSYNEQFF,TGTGCCAGCAGTCTAGGGACGGTCGACTCCTACAATGAGCAGTTCTTC,TRBV12-3/TRBV12-4,NA,many,TRBJ2-1
CASSSGGAKNIQYF,TGTGCCAGCAGTTCCGGGGGAGCCAAAAACATTCAGTACTTC,TRBV28,NA,many,TRBJ2-4
CASKGLVFAGELFF,TGTGCCAGTAAGGGACTAGTTTTCGCCGGGGAGCTGTTTTTT,TRBV2,TRBD2,many,TRBJ2-2
CASSYTTGGTDTQYF,TGCGCCAGCAGCTATACGACAGGGGGCACAGATACGCAGTATTTT,TRBV5-1,TRBD1,many,TRBJ2-3
CASSPQGGQGTDTQYF,TGTGCCAGCAGCCCACAAGGGGGTCAGGGCACAGATACGCAGTATTTT,TRBV7-2,NA,many,TRBJ2-3
CASSLRDFYDYGYTF,TGCGCCAGCAGCCTTAGGGACTTTTACGACTATGGCTACACCTTC,TRBV4-1,NA,many,TRBJ1-2
CASSPTGIGGTQYF,TGCGCCAGCAGCCCGACAGGGATTGGTGGGACCCAGTACTTC,TRBV5-1,TRBD1,once,TRBJ2-5
CASSPVTSGVIAKNIQYF,TGTGCCAGCAGTCCTGTTACTAGCGGAGTAATAGCCAAAAACATTCAGTACTTC,TRBV12-3/TRBV12-4,TRBD2,many,TRBJ2-4
CASMTGPMNTEAFF,TGCGCCAGCATGACAGGGCCCATGAACACTGAAGCTTTCTTT,TRBV5-1,TRBD1,few,TRBJ1-1
CSVDSGTRAYNSPLHF,TGCAGCGTAGATTCCGGGACCCGCGCCTATAATTCACCCCTCCACTTT,TRBV29-1,NA,many,TRBJ1-6
CASSLGGAGEKLFF,TGCGCCAGCAGCTTAGGGGGGGCCGGTGAAAAACTGTTTTTT,TRBV5-1,NA,many,TRBJ1-4
CATSDPTGTGGTYEQYF,TGTGCCACCAGTGACCCAACCGGGACAGGGGGGACCTACGAGCAGTACTTC,TRBV24-1,TRBD1,few,TRBJ2-7
CASSTPPVYEQYF,TGCGCCAGCAGCACCCCGCCCGTCTACGAGCAGTACTTC,TRBV5-1,NA,many,TRBJ2-7
CASSLGQSSYNEQFF,TGTGCCAGCAGCTTGGGCCAGAGCTCCTACAATGAGCAGTTCTTC,TRBV5-5,NA,many,TRBJ2-1
CASSSPGQGGDYGYTF,TGTGCCAGCAGTTCCCCGGGACAGGGAGGGGACTATGGCTACACCTTC,TRBV28,TRBD1,many,TRBJ1-2
CASLGRGIYADTQYF,TGTGCCAGCCTCGGGAGGGGAATATATGCAGATACGCAGTATTTT,TRBV27,TRBD2,many,TRBJ2-3